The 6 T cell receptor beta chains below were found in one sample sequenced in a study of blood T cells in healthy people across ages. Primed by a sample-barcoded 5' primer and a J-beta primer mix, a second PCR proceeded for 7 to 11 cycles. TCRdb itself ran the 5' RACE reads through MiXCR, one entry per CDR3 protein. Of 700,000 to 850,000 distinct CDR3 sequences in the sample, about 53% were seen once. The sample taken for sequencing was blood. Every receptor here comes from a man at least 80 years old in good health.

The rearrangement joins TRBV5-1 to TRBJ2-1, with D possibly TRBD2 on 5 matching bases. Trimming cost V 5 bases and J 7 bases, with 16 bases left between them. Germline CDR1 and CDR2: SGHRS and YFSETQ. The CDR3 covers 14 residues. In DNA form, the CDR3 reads TGCGCCAGCAGACCTCGGACGGGGTGGAATGAGCAGTTCTTC. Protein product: CASRPRTGWNEQFF. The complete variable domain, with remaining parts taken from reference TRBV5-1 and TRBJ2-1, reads KAGVTQTPRYLIKTRGQQVTLSCSPISGHRSVSWYQQTPGQGLQFLFEYFSETQRNKGNFPGRFSGRQFSNSRSEMNVSTLELGDSALYLCASRPRTGWNEQFFGPGTRLTVL.

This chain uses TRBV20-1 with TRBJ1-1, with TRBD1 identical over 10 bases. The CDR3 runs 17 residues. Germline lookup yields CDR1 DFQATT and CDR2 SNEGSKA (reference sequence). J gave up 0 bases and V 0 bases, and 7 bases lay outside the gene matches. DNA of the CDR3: TGCAGTGCTAGAGATAGGACAGGGGGGAACCTGAACACTGAAGCTTTCTTT. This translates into CSARDRTGGNLNTEAFF.

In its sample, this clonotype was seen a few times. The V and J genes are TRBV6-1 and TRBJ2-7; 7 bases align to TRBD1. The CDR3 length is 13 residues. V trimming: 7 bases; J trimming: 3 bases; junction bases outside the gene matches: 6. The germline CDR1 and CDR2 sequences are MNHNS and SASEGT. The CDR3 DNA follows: TGTGCCAGCACCGACAGGGTCGGCTACGAGCAGTACTTC. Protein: CASTDRVGYEQYF.

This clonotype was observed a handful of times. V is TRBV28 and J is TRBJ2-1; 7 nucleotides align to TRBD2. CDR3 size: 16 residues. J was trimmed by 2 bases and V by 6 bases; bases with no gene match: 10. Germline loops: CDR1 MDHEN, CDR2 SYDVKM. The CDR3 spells CASSPLREEAYNEQFF. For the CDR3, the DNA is TGTGCCAGCAGCCCCCTCCGGGAGGAGGCCTACAATGAGCAGTTCTTC.

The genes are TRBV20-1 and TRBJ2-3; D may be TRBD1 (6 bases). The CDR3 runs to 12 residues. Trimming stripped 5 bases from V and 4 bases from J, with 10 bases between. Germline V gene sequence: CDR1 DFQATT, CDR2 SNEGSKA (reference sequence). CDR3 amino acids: CSAQRQADTQYF. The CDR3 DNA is TGCAGTGCTCAGCGACAGGCAGATACGCAGTATTTT.

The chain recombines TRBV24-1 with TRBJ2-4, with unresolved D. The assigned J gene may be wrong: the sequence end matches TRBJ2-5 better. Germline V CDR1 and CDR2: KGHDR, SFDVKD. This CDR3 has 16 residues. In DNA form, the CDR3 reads TGTGCCACCAGTGCGGCGGACGGGCGAGAACAAGAGACCCAGTACTTC. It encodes CATSAADGREQETQYF.